Below are 9 T cell receptor beta chains sequenced from a single sample in a study of cytomegalovirus exposure and HLA in healthy donors (dated by TCRdb to about 2017). Libraries came from the immunoSEQ multiplex PCR assay. TCRdb obtained this table from immuneACCESS and retained in-frame rearrangements with V and J assigned. These tables miss some clones; where compared with another copy, unresolved V genes account for less than half of the shortfall, and the remainder is unexplained. The sample table lists about 69,000 clones, 95% to 96% of them with a count of one. The top ten clonotypes cover over 3.5% of the sample. The sequenced material came from PBMCs. The receptors were gathered from a woman aged 18-35 years in good health and CMV-seropositive.

The J gene is TRBJ2-1, the V gene TRBV5-4, with 12 bases matching TRBD2. The germline V gene has CDR1 SGHNT and CDR2 YYREEE (reference sequence). J gave up 6 bases and V 9 bases, and 7 bases lay outside the gene matches. This CDR3 has 14 residues. DNA of the CDR3: TGTGCCACCCTTCTAGCGGGAGGGAGCAATGAGCAGTTCTTC. Translation: CATLLAGGSNEQFF.

The chain employs TRBV30 and TRBJ1-3; D perhaps matches TRBD1 (6 bases). V lost 2 bases, J lost 0 bases, and 17 bases lay in between. The CDR3 is 17 residues long. Germline CDR1 reads GTSNPN; CDR2 reads SVGIG (reference sequence). The chain's CDR3 is CAWSSTTGSRSGNTIYF. The CDR3 DNA reads TGTGCCTGGAGTTCCACGACAGGATCGCGCTCTGGAAACACCATATATTTT.

The V and J genes are TRBV5-1 and TRBJ1-1; the match to TRBD1 covers 8 bases. The CDR3 runs to 12 residues. The ends lost 3 bases at V and 7 bases at J; junction bases unmatched: 2. CDR1 is SGHRS and CDR2 is YFSETQ in the germline V gene. The CDR3 sequence is CASSSGTGEAFF. In DNA, the CDR3 is TGCGCCAGCAGCTCTGGGACAGGTGAAGCTTTCTTT.

The chain has TRBV28 and TRBJ2-1; the match to TRBD2 covers 12 bases. Germline assignment: CDR1 MDHEN and CDR2 SYDVKM. This CDR3 region has 18 residues. V dropped 6 bases and J dropped 7; count of bases not matched to a gene: 16. The CDR3 DNA is TGTGCCAGCAGCTCCCTTATACCACTAGCGGGAGGTTATAATGAGCAGTTCTTC. Amino acids: CASSSLIPLAGGYNEQFF.

The J gene is TRBJ1-2, the V gene TRBV4-3, with 7 positions matching TRBD1. The V segment lost 0 bases and the J segment 8 bases; nucleotides outside the gene matches: 6. Germline V CDR1 and CDR2: LGHNA, YSLEER. The CDR3 totals 14 residues. DNA of the CDR3: TGCGCCAGCAGCCAAGATCTACAGGGGAGGGGCTACACCTTC. Translation: CASSQDLQGRGYTF.

The V and J genes are TRBV19 and TRBJ2-7; D is perhaps TRBD2 (6 bases). Trimming removed 4 bases at V and 3 bases at J, with 13 bases between. The CDR3 contains 14 residues. Germline CDR1 and CDR2: LNHDA and SQIVND (reference sequence). Here the CDR3 reads CASSNAGTRYEQYF. In nucleotides, the CDR3 is TGTGCCAGTAGTAACGCCGGGACTCGCTACGAGCAGTACTTC.

This chain connects TRBV4-3 to TRBJ1-1, with D perhaps TRBD1 (6 bases). Deletions cut 0 bases from V and 7 bases from J, with 15 bases between. Germline CDR1 LGHNA, CDR2 YSLEER. The CDR3 has 15 residues. The CDR3, as DNA: TGCGCCAGCAGCCAAGATTTCAGGGGAATGGGTGAAGCTTTCTTT. Encoded protein: CASSQDFRGMGEAFF.

V and J are TRBV11-2 and TRBJ2-5, with TRBD2 identical over 7 bases. V lost 4 bases and J lost 7; bases outside the gene matches: 9. CDR3 size: 14 residues. Per the germline V gene, CDR1 is SGHAT and CDR2 is FQNNGV. CDR3 sequence reads: CASSSLTSYATQYF. The CDR3 coding sequence is TGTGCCAGCAGCTCCCTGACTAGCTACGCGACCCAGTACTTC.

CDR3 residues: CASSYSLLRSNEQYF. The CDR3 region has the DNA TGTGCCAGCAGTTACTCGCTCCTTAGGAGCAACGAGCAGTACTTC. The chain combines TRBV6-5 with TRBJ2-7; D unclear. V was trimmed by 0 bases and J by 5 bases, leaving 14 bases between them. The CDR3 runs 15 residues. The germline V gene has CDR1 MNHEY and CDR2 SVGAGI.